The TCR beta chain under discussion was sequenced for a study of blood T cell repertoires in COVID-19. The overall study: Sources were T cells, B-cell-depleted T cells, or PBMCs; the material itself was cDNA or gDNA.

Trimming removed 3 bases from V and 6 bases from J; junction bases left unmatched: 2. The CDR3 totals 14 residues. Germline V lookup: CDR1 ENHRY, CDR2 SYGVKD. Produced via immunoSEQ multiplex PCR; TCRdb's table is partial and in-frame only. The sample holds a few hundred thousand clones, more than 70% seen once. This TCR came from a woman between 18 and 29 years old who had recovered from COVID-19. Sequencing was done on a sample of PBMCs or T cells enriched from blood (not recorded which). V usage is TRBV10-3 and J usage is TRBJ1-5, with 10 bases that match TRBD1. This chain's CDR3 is CAISDRTGGQPQHF. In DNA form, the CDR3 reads TGTGCCATCAGTGATCGGACAGGGGGTCAGCCCCAGCATTTT.